This TCR beta chain comes out of a study of OX40 agonist ivuxolimab in advanced cancers. Overall study: Aged roughly 23 to 80 with a mean of approximately 57 years, they were around 83% male. Study conclusions and caveats: In the 0.1 to 3.0 mg/kg range, CD4+ and CD8+ blood T cells had expanded clonally by week 6.

Patients who had autoimmune disease history or got systemic immunosuppression were left out. With regard to this clone: Its antigen is not identified.

Repertoires were generated with immunoSEQ multiplex PCR, while TCRdb's copy carries only in-frame clones and drops some. The data contain fewer than 60,000 clones, about nine tenths of them seen just once; the ten biggest clones take up over 9.5%. The CDR3 extends over 16 amino acids. J lost 10 bases, V lost 4 bases, and 12 bases had no gene match. CDR1 and CDR2 from the germline V gene are SGHTA and FQGNSA. The sample was CD4+ or CD8+ T cells sorted from blood, taken in a trial of the OX40 agonist ivuxolimab. The origin of this receptor is an adult with an advanced solid tumor such as melanoma, head and neck, liver or kidney cancer. The rearrangement links TRBV7-2 to TRBJ2-1; 11 nucleotides agree with TRBD2. The CDR3 here is CASSSRASGGRVEQFF. The CDR3 DNA is TGTGCCAGCAGCTCCAGGGCTAGCGGGGGGCGTGTAGAGCAGTTCTTC.